This is a list of T cell receptor beta chains from one sample in a study of shared clonotypes between healthy human individuals. Method: immunoSEQ multiplex PCR; TCRdb's copy keeps in-frame clones and lacks some. The sample gives 450,000 or so clones, roughly 80% of which show up once; 12% is in the top ten. Sequences were obtained from PBMCs. The receptors were gathered from a woman aged 40 to 49 in good health. Some clones in this sample may be carry-over from other donors' samples. CDR3s leave out the opening cysteine and the closing phenylalanine or tryptophan. Each record gives: V gene, J gene, D gene, CDR3 protein. The D gene is left open where the match is weak.

V: TRBV28; J: TRBJ1-3; D: NA; CDR3: ASSLSLSGSGNTIY
V: TRBV19; J: TRBJ1-5; D: TRBD1; CDR3: ASIETGYSNQPQH
V: TRBV5-1; J: TRBJ1-1; D: TRBD1; CDR3: ASSKDRVSGTEAF
V: TRBV5-4; J: TRBJ2-3; D: NA; CDR3: ASSLWGGTDTQY
V: TRBV30; J: TRBJ2-1; D: NA; CDR3: AWSELRGALKAQF
V: TRBV6-1; J: TRBJ1-1; D: NA; CDR3: ASSELPGNTEAF
V: TRBV4-2; J: TRBJ2-3; D: NA; CDR3: ASSQGRQASTDTQY
V: TRBV18; J: TRBJ1-1; D: NA; CDR3: ASSLRSGQDTEAF
V: TRBV28; J: TRBJ1-4; D: TRBD1; CDR3: ASKTGGNEKLF
V: TRBV18; J: TRBJ1-1; D: TRBD1; CDR3: ASSPLTGTTEAF
V: TRBV5-1; J: TRBJ1-2; D: NA; CDR3: ASSAQISQGYGYT
V: TRBV5-1; J: TRBJ1-4; D: NA; CDR3: ASSLGFAREGNEKLF
V: TRBV28; J: TRBJ1-2; D: NA; CDR3: ASRPGGYGYT
V: TRBV30; J: TRBJ2-7; D: NA; CDR3: AWIGRQDDEQY
V: TRBV10-1; J: TRBJ2-7; D: NA; CDR3: ASSGTRSYEQY
V: TRBV4-3; J: TRBJ2-5; D: NA; CDR3: ASSHLTNQETQY
V: TRBV9; J: TRBJ2-1; D: TRBD2; CDR3: ASRGLVGEQF
V: TRBV7-8; J: TRBJ2-3; D: NA; CDR3: ASSLSMDTQY
V: TRBV7-2; J: TRBJ2-7; D: NA; CDR3: ASSLTRDSFSYEQY
V: TRBV19; J: TRBJ2-7; D: NA; CDR3: ATKRAKSSYEQY
V: TRBV18; J: TRBJ2-1; D: NA; CDR3: ASSPTGGGYNEQF
V: TRBV6-1; J: TRBJ2-2; D: NA; CDR3: ASRGDFRAGELF
V: TRBV6-1; J: TRBJ2-5; D: TRBD2; CDR3: ASRMRAGEETQY
V: TRBV7-8; J: TRBJ1-3; D: NA; CDR3: ASSWDRTGNTIY
V: TRBV5-6; J: TRBJ1-5; D: NA; CDR3: ASSPYYSNQPQH
V: TRBV19; J: TRBJ1-2; D: NA; CDR3: ASSIPRLDYGYT
V: TRBV6-6; J: TRBJ2-7; D: NA; CDR3: ASRKGWEQY
V: TRBV30; J: TRBJ1-1; D: TRBD1; CDR3: ACDGLRGFEAF
V: TRBV5-1; J: TRBJ1-3; D: TRBD1; CDR3: ASSLGDRGRNTIY
V: TRBV10-3; J: TRBJ2-5; D: NA; CDR3: AISESSGTGETQY
V: TRBV15; J: TRBJ1-3; D: NA; CDR3: ATSRDGRPQGNTIY
V: TRBV6-1; J: TRBJ2-1; D: TRBD2; CDR3: ASSEYMVGLAGATNEQF
V: TRBV27; J: TRBJ1-2; D: NA; CDR3: ASSATQVANYGYT
V: TRBV5-4; J: TRBJ1-2; D: NA; CDR3: ASSLETGHGYT
V: TRBV19; J: TRBJ2-1; D: NA; CDR3: ASTPRNGDSYNEQF
V: TRBV19; J: TRBJ1-5; D: NA; CDR3: ASSWADQPQH
V: TRBV5-1; J: TRBJ2-3; D: TRBD1; CDR3: ASSLRTGIADTQY
V: TRBV19; J: TRBJ1-1; D: NA; CDR3: ASSIPREATEAF
V: TRBV5-1; J: TRBJ1-1; D: NA; CDR3: ASSLVLNTEAF
V: TRBV23-1; J: TRBJ1-4; D: TRBD1; CDR3: ASSQPPGQGESATNEKLF
V: TRBV13; J: TRBJ1-4; D: TRBD1; CDR3: ASSYRGTANEKLF
V: TRBV5-4; J: TRBJ2-3; D: NA; CDR3: ASSLDRASDTQY
V: TRBV10-3; J: TRBJ2-2; D: NA; CDR3: AISGSGNTGELF
V: TRBV5-1; J: TRBJ2-1; D: TRBD2; CDR3: ASSLGLAGAYNEQF
V: TRBV19; J: TRBJ2-5; D: NA; CDR3: ASSRVGQLQETQY
V: TRBV5-4; J: TRBJ1-1; D: TRBD1; CDR3: ASSLGQGGPEAF
V: TRBV6-5; J: TRBJ1-1; D: NA; CDR3: ASSYGPQGLNTEAF
V: TRBV30; J: TRBJ1-5; D: NA; CDR3: AWSVSLGGPQH
V: TRBV5-8; J: TRBJ2-7; D: NA; CDR3: ASSLNPRPYEQY
V: TRBV5-1; J: TRBJ1-4; D: NA; CDR3: ASSLGQGNNEKLF
V: TRBV28; J: TRBJ1-6; D: TRBD1; CDR3: ASSSYGRTGDHSPLH
V: TRBV5-1; J: TRBJ2-3; D: NA; CDR3: ASSRGASDSTDTQY
V: TRBV4-2; J: TRBJ2-7; D: TRBD2; CDR3: ASSPSSGRLSYEQY
V: TRBV28; J: TRBJ1-3; D: TRBD1; CDR3: ASSLNPTGGSGNTIY
V: TRBV5-1; J: TRBJ2-2; D: NA; CDR3: ASSLTPQGSGAGELF